A single sample gave rise to the 25 T cell receptor beta chains below, sequenced in a study of blood T cells in healthy people across ages. Combining a sample-barcoded 5' primer with a J-beta primer mix, a second PCR ran for about 7 to 11 cycles. TCRdb called the 5' RACE reads again in MiXCR, with one record for every CDR3 protein. Of roughly 900,000 distinct CDR3 sequences in the sample, around 30% were seen once. Sequencing was done on a sample of blood. The receptors come from an elderly woman in good health.

This clonotype was counted many times. V and J are TRBV12-3 or TRBV12-4 and TRBJ2-1, with 12 bases fitting TRBD2. The CDR3 loop spans 14 amino acids. V was pared by 5 bases and J by 6 bases, with 2 bases of the junction left unmatched. The CDR3 loop reads CASSATSGSNEQFF. The CDR3, as DNA: TGTGCCAGCAGTGCGACTAGCGGGAGCAATGAGCAGTTCTTC.

V gene TRBV7-3 combines with J gene TRBJ2-2; 8 bases fit TRBD1. The CDR3 sequence is 18 residues long. Germline CDR1 and CDR2: SGHTA and FQGTGA. Trimming at V came to 2 bases and at J to 4 bases, leaving 12 bases not matched to a gene. This CDR3 reads CASSLYRTGLTTTGELFF. CDR3 sequence (DNA): TGTGCCAGCAGCTTATACCGGACAGGGCTTACCACCACCGGGGAGCTGTTTTTT. Looking up the rest from reference TRBV7-3 and TRBJ2-2 gives the full variable domain: GAGVSQTPSNKVTEKGKYVELRCDPISGHTALYWYRQSLGQGPEFLIYFQGTGAADDSGLPNDRFFAVRPEGSVSTLKIQRTERGDSAVYLCASSLYRTGLTTTGELFFGEGSRLTVL.

The chain recombines TRBV6-5 with TRBJ1-3; no definite D call. Germline loops: CDR1 MNHEY, CDR2 SVGAGI. Trimming stripped 5 bases from V and 1 base from J, with 6 bases between. The CDR3 runs to 13 residues. For the CDR3, the DNA is TGTGCCAGCAGTCCCTATTCTGGAAACACCATATATTTT. Translated, it gives CASSPYSGNTIYF.

This clonotype was observed many times. The chain combines TRBV7-2 with TRBJ2-7; D is perhaps TRBD2 (7 bases). Looked up from germline, CDR1 is SGHTA and CDR2 is FQGNSA. The length of the CDR3 is 16 residues. V was clipped by 4 bases and J by 4 bases, with 20 bases between them. The CDR3 loop reads CASSSAGGGRLYEQYF. In DNA form, the CDR3 reads TGTGCCAGCAGCTCAGCCGGCGGGGGCCGTCTATACGAGCAGTACTTC.

This clonotype appeared a few times. This sequence joins TRBV5-1 and TRBJ1-4, with TRBD1 as a possible D gene (6 bases). This CDR3 contains 13 residues. Germline CDR1 and CDR2: SGHRS and YFSETQ. Deletions cut 7 bases from V and 5 bases from J, with 12 bases between. CDR3 coding DNA: TGCGCCAGCGGATATGACAGGAATGAAAAACTGTTTTTT. Protein: CASGYDRNEKLFF.

This clonotype was counted at least ten times. This chain uses TRBV20-1 with TRBJ1-2; D is unclear. The CDR3 sequence is 14 residues long. Germline CDR1 and CDR2: DFQATT and SNEGSKA (reference sequence). V lost 6 bases to trimming and J lost 4 bases, with 18 bases between them. The CDR3: CSAFPRTLFYGYTF. CDR3 nucleotides: TGCAGTGCCTTTCCAAGGACGCTCTTCTATGGCTACACCTTC.

This clonotype appeared many times. V usage is TRBV20-1 and J usage is TRBJ1-6; weak D call: TRBD1 (5 bases). The ends were cut back, 0 bases at V and 1 base at J, with 7 bases in the middle. CDR1 DFQATT and CDR2 SNEGSKA come from the germline V gene (reference sequence). The CDR3 covers 15 residues. The CDR3 here is CSAREGGSYNSPLHF. The DNA of the CDR3 is TGCAGTGCTAGAGAGGGGGGATCCTATAATTCACCCCTCCACTTT.

This sequence joins TRBV2 and TRBJ1-6; D is uncertain. CDR1 is SNHLY and CDR2 is FYNNEI in the germline V gene. The CDR3 is 15 residues long. V lost 6 bases and J 5 bases, leaving 14 bases between the germline ends. DNA for the CDR3: TGTGCCAGCAGGGTCATTACACAAAATAATTCACCCCTCCACTTT. This sequence encodes CASRVITQNNSPLHF.

As concerns this clonotype: A read error may be the cause here, since a much bigger clone is one base away. The V and J genes are TRBV13 and TRBJ2-2, with a tentative D call TRBD2 (6 bases). Germline CDR1 reads PRHDT; CDR2 reads FYEKMQ (reference sequence). There are 13 residues in the CDR3. DNA of the CDR3: TGTGCCAGCAAATGGAGGGGCACCAGGGAGCTGTTTTTT. Protein product: CASKWRGTRELFF.

This clonotype was observed many times. V and J are TRBV7-2 and TRBJ2-4; TRBD1 aligns across 9 bases. Germline V gene data show CDR1 as SGHTA and CDR2 as FQGNSA. Germline trimming cut 6 bases from V and 5 bases from J; bases unmatched to any gene: 17. The CDR3 length is 18 residues. The CDR3 is CASSLRRDRARGENIQYF. CDR3 sequence (DNA): TGTGCCAGCAGTCTTAGAAGGGACAGGGCTCGGGGCGAAAACATTCAGTACTTC.

This clonotype appeared many times. The chain joins TRBV12-3 or TRBV12-4 to TRBJ1-2, with 10 bases that match TRBD1. CDR3 length equals 15 residues. Trimming took 5 bases from V and 3 from J; bases not matched to a gene: 6. CDR3 protein: CASSPGDRGHYGYTF. The CDR3 DNA reads TGTGCCAGCAGTCCAGGGGACAGGGGCCACTATGGCTACACCTTC.

The chain recombines TRBV16 with TRBJ1-2; D call uncertain. CDR3 length: 12 amino acids. V was shortened by 3 bases and J by 5 bases, with 7 bases between the two germline ends. Germline V lookup: CDR1 KGHSY, CDR2 FQNENV. This CDR3 reads CASSHEGYGYTF. The CDR3 nucleotides read TGTGCCAGCAGCCACGAAGGATATGGCTACACCTTC.

This clonotype came up many times. The chain is built from TRBV29-1 and TRBJ2-5; D remains ambiguous. Trimming stripped 7 bases from V and 7 bases from J, with 19 bases between. Germline-derived CDR1 and CDR2 are SQVTM and ANQGSEA. The CDR3 length is 13 residues. The CDR3, as DNA: TGCAGCGGGACGACGGGTATTTCGGGGACCCAGTACTTC. Translation: CSGTTGISGTQYF.

A note on this clonotype: Sequence at one end of the junction differs from germline and may be a read error. This chain connects TRBV5-1 to TRBJ1-1; D possibly corresponds to TRBD1 (5 bases). The CDR3 has 13 amino acids. From germline, CDR1 is SGHRS and CDR2 YFSETQ. DNA of the CDR3: TGCGCCAGCAGCTTGGCAGGGAACGCTGAAGCTTTCTTT. Translated: CASSLAGNAEAFF. The entire variable domain, with the rest obtained from reference TRBV5-1 and TRBJ1-1, is as follows: KAGVTQTPRYLIKTRGQQVTLSCSPISGHRSVSWYQQTPGQGLQFLFEYFSETQRNKGNFPGRFSGRQFSNSRSEMNVSTLELGDSALYLCASSLAGNAEAFFGQGTRLTVV.

Points on this clonotype: A read error may account for a junction end that differs from germline. The chain carries TRBV10-3 and TRBJ2-5; 7 positions agree with TRBD1. The DNA end is a closer match to TRBJ2-7, so the J assignment may be wrong. The CDR3 has 14 amino acids. The germline CDR1 and CDR2 sequences are ENHRY and SYGVKD. The CDR3 DNA follows: TGTGCCAGCAGTTACGACAGGGAATCGTACGAGCAGTACTTC. Translating it yields CASSYDRESYEQYF.

This clonotype occurred many times. Given a much more abundant clone one base away, this may be a read error. V is TRBV12-3 or TRBV12-4 and J is TRBJ2-3; TRBD1 is a possible D gene (6 bases). This CDR3 comprises 15 residues. The CDR3 spells CASGGSQGNTDAQYF. In DNA, the CDR3 is TGTGCCAGCGGGGGCAGCCAAGGGAACACAGATGCGCAGTATTTT.

With respect to this clonotype: A read error may explain this, as a much larger clone is one base away. The chain uses TRBV20-1 and TRBJ2-7; D unclear. Per germline, CDR1 DFQATT and CDR2 SNEGSKA (reference sequence). The CDR3 sequence is 14 residues long. V was pared by 0 bases and J by 7 bases, with 16 bases between. The CDR3 bases are TGCAGTGCTAGAGACATGGTTGGCTACAATGAGCAGTACTTC. Its translation is CSARDMVGYNEQYF.

This chain joins TRBV12-3 or TRBV12-4 and TRBJ2-7, with 8 bases matching TRBD2. The CDR3 consists of 14 residues. With 0 bases clipped from V and 7 bases from J, the junction kept 5 bases outside the gene matches. CDR3 protein: CASSLASGVREQYF. The CDR3 nucleotides read TGTGCCAGCAGTTTAGCTAGCGGGGTTCGTGAGCAGTACTTC.

A remark on this clonotype: Given a much more abundant clone one base away, this may be a read error. J is TRBJ1-1 and V is TRBV5-1; 10 bases match TRBD1. The J segment lost 0 bases and the V segment lost 4 bases, leaving 6 bases of the junction unmatched. The CDR3 is 16 amino acids. Germline lookup yields CDR1 SGHRS and CDR2 YFSETQ. The CDR3 coding sequence is TGCGCCAGCAGCCTCAGACAGGGGGCTATGAACACTGAAGCTTTCTTT. It specifies CASSLRQGAMNTEAFF. Full variable domain (remainder filled in from reference TRBV5-1 and TRBJ1-1): KAGVTQTPRYLIKTRGQQVTLSCSPISGHRSVSWYQQTPGQGLQFLFEYFSETQRNKGNFPGRFSGRQFSNSRSEMNVSTLELGDSALYLCASSLRQGAMNTEAFFGQGTRLTVV.

The chain carries TRBV11-3 and TRBJ1-1; D is unresolved. This CDR3 comprises 13 residues. V lost 3 bases and J 6 bases, leaving 11 bases between the germline ends. Per the germline V gene, CDR1 is SGHNT and CDR2 is YENEEA. Written as DNA, the CDR3 is TGTGCCAGCAGCTTTCCCAGGATCCCTGAAGCTTTCTTT. As protein: CASSFPRIPEAFF.

The chain carries TRBV6-2 or TRBV6-3 and TRBJ1-5; 10 bases line up with TRBD1. Unmatched junction bases numbered 3, after V lost 8 bases and J lost 2 bases. The CDR3 runs to 14 residues. Germline CDR1 is MNHEY and CDR2 is SVGEGT. CDR3 sequence reads: CASGTGARNQPQHF. The CDR3 DNA sequence: TGTGCCAGCGGGACAGGGGCCCGCAATCAGCCCCAGCATTTT.

The chain recombines TRBV3-1 with TRBJ1-4; no definite D call. Germline-derived CDR1 and CDR2 are LGHDT and YNNKEL (reference sequence). The V gene lost 1 base and the J gene lost 7 bases, with 4 bases spanning the gap. This CDR3 comprises 12 residues. The CDR3 DNA reads as TGTGCCAGCAGCCAAGCCAGTGAAAAACTGTTTTTT. Its translation: CASSQASEKLFF. Full variable domain (rest looked up from reference TRBV3-1 and TRBJ1-4): DTAVSQTPKYLVTQMGNDKSIKCEQNLGHDTMYWYKQDSKKFLKIMFSYNNKELIINETVPNRFSPKSPDKAHLNLHINSLELGDSAVYFCASSQASEKLFFGSGTQLSVL.

With respect to this clonotype: A much larger clone is a single base away; this may be a read error. This chain connects TRBV24-1 to TRBJ2-3, with D uncertain. Germline assignment: CDR1 KGHDR and CDR2 SFDVKD. This CDR3 has 15 residues. The CDR3 reads CAASDWTASTDTQYF. CDR3 bases: TGTGCCGCCAGTGACTGGACGGCTAGCACAGATACGCAGTATTTT.

This clonotype has at least ten counts. V is TRBV10-3 and J is TRBJ2-1; 9 nucleotides match TRBD1. The CDR3 is 16 amino acids. J was trimmed by 7 bases and V by 3 bases; bases with no gene match: 10. Germline V gene lookup returns CDR1 ENHRY and CDR2 SYGVKD. The CDR3, as DNA: TGTGCCATCAGTGATCAAGGGGGACAGGGCGGTAATGAGCAGTTCTTC. Its translation is CAISDQGGQGGNEQFF.

There are many counts of this clonotype. The rearrangement uses TRBV15 and TRBJ2-1; tentative D call: TRBD2 (5 bases). V lost 0 bases and J 3 bases, leaving 15 bases between the germline ends. Germline assignment: CDR1 LNHNV and CDR2 YYDKDF (reference sequence). CDR3 length equals 17 residues. CDR3 protein: CATSRDYGVSSYNEQFF. As DNA, the CDR3 is TGTGCCACCAGCAGAGATTACGGGGTTTCTAGCTACAATGAGCAGTTCTTC.